The text below deals with one TCR beta chain. Its antigen is unknown. Other nucleotide sequences in the sample specify the same CDR3. The data were taken from a study of shared clonotypes between healthy human individuals. Whole-study results and caveats: Between a handful of donors, naive CD4 clonotypes were shared at a level of about 5%. The diversity represented, both genetic and in exposure history, was limited by few donors.

Clones were sequenced by immunoSEQ multiplex PCR, and TCRdb holds only the in-frame ones, with some missing. Of around 2,000,000 clones in the sample, roughly 95% were seen once. CD45RO negativity and positive selection for CCR7 defined naive CD8 cells, a population that excluded terminally differentiated effector memory CD45RA+ cells. Study donors comprised healthy, HIV-negative adults devoid of recent acute infection or vaccination. V lost 8 bases to trimming and J lost 2 bases, with 9 bases between them. The CDR3 contains 13 residues. CDR1 and CDR2 from the germline V gene are MNHEY and SVGAGI. The receptor comes from a man aged 18-30 years in good health. The specimen sequenced was naive CD8+ T cells sorted from blood. The chain employs TRBV6-5 and TRBJ2-2, with D possibly being TRBD2 (6 bases). Written as DNA, the CDR3 is TGTGCCAGCCGGGGGACCAACACCGGGGAGCTGTTTTTT. Its translation: CASRGTNTGELFF.